This T cell receptor beta chain was retrieved from a study of T cell responses to AZD1222 COVID-19 vaccine. Study-wide context: Recipients boosted at about 4 weeks or about 12 weeks are pooled. Study-wide results and limits: Clonal diversity was possibly underestimated, and the donors were mostly white British, with more females. The study reported that nearly half of spike-specific TCRs target unmutated variant regions. Among AZD1222 vaccinees, only six were seropositive at baseline.

Generated by immunoSEQ multiplex PCR, the TCRdb table keeps only in-frame clones and is missing some. This table has 110,000 or so clones, 80% to 90% appearing once. Germline values: CDR1 SGHDN, CDR2 FVKESK. V lost 4 bases and J lost 8, with 14 bases in between. The CDR3 has 13 amino acids. This clone was counted between two and nine times. Its cognate antigen is unknown. The TCR originated in an adult in good health. This sequence joins TRBV14 and TRBJ1-2, with D possibly TRBD1 on 6 matching bases. The sequenced sample was peripheral blood, obtained on day 0 of AZD1222 vaccination. The DNA for the CDR3 is TGTGCCAGCAGCCGCCCGACAGGTTTCGGCTACACCTTC. Residues: CASSRPTGFGYTF. The variable domain in full, completed from reference TRBV14 and TRBJ1-2, reads EAGVTQFPSHSVIEKGQTVTLRCDPISGHDNLYWYRRVMGKEIKFLLHFVKESKQDESGMPNNRFLAERTGGTYSTLKVQPAELEDSGVYFCASSRPTGFGYTFGSGTRLTVV.